The 10 T cell receptor beta chains in this list originate from one sample, sequenced in a study of Graves' ophthalmopathy and Graves' hyperthyroidism. From RNA, the CDR3 regions of TCR beta chains were amplified and sequenced. HTBI-primed RT-PCR formed the first round, and a multiplex PCR formed the second. TCRdb re-derived calls from the multiplex PCR reads in MiXCR, one entry per CDR3 protein. The table records over 200,000 distinct CDR3 sequences, around 30% of them present only once. The sequencing input was peripheral blood. Receptors were obtained from a man over 45 with Graves' ophthalmopathy.

The sample holds many counts of this clonotype. The chain is built from TRBV11-2 and TRBJ2-7; no firm D call. The germline V and J ends were trimmed by 5 bases and 0 bases, with 8 bases remaining between them. The CDR3 is made up of 13 amino acids. Germline V gene sequence: CDR1 SGHAT, CDR2 FQNNGV. CDR3 in DNA: TGTGCCAGCAGCCCAACTCGCTCCTACGAGCAGTACTTC. Its protein product is CASSPTRSYEQYF.

This clonotype was recorded many times. The V and J genes are TRBV12-3 or TRBV12-4 and TRBJ2-3, with 7 nucleotides matching TRBD1. V was pared by 6 bases and J by 1 base, with 4 bases of the junction left unmatched. The CDR3 totals 14 residues. CDR3 DNA sequence: TGTGCCAGCAGCCACGGACAGGGCACAGATACGCAGTATTTT. Encoded protein: CASSHGQGTDTQYF.

The V call is TRBV30, the J call TRBJ1-2; 7 bases are a match to TRBD1. This CDR3 is 14 amino acids long. Germline lookup yields CDR1 GTSNPN and CDR2 SVGIG (reference sequence). Unmatched junction bases numbered 7, after V lost 0 bases and J lost 6 bases. DNA of the CDR3: TGTGCCTGGAGTGTATTAGGACAGGTGGATGGCTACACCTTC. It encodes CAWSVLGQVDGYTF.

The genes are TRBV28 and TRBJ2-7; possible D gene TRBD2, 6 bases. CDR3 length: 14 residues. Germline loops: CDR1 MDHEN, CDR2 SYDVKM. V lost 6 bases, J lost 2 bases, and 14 bases lay in between. CDR3 region: CASRLPGDTYEQYF. In DNA form, the CDR3 reads TGTGCCAGCAGACTACCGGGAGACACCTACGAGCAGTACTTC. The complete variable domain, with remaining parts taken from reference TRBV28 and TRBJ2-7, reads DVKVTQSSRYLVKRTGEKVFLECVQDMDHENMFWYRQDPGLGLRLIYFSYDVKMKEKGDIPEGYSVSREKKERFSLILESASTNQTSMYLCASRLPGDTYEQYFGPGTRLTVT.

This clonotype was recorded only once. The CDR3 does not close with the conserved phenylalanine or tryptophan, likely indicating a read error. The DNA is omitted, as the CDR3 cannot be located on it reliably, and the CDR3 follows TCRdb's listing. The chain has TRBV11-2 and TRBJ2-7; the table's TRBD2 call for D was not verified on the DNA. Germline assignment: CDR1 SGHAT and CDR2 FQNNGV. The CDR3 length equals 9 residues, ends included. This chain's CDR3 is CASSLTRGA.

This clonotype was counted only a few times. The chain employs TRBV4-1 and TRBJ2-7, with D possibly being TRBD1 or TRBD2 (5 bases each). CDR1 is MGHRA and CDR2 is YSYEKL in the germline V gene. Trimming took 5 bases from V and 5 from J, leaving 13 bases between them. This CDR3 contains 13 residues. The CDR3 loop is CASSKGDAHEQYF. Written as DNA, the CDR3 is TGCGCCAGCAGCAAAGGGGACGCCCACGAGCAGTACTTC.

The J gene is TRBJ1-2, the V gene TRBV6-1; D not certain. The CDR3 runs 12 residues. Germline V lookup: CDR1 MNHNS, CDR2 SASEGT. Between the trimmed V and J ends, which lost 7 bases and 4 bases, there was a span of 10 bases. DNA of the CDR3: TGTGCCAGCAAATCAAGAACCTATGGCTACACCTTC. It translates to CASKSRTYGYTF.

The chain joins TRBV28 to TRBJ1-5; no firm D call. Trimming took 3 bases from V and 2 from J, leaving 11 bases between them. This CDR3 is 15 amino acids long. Germline V lookup: CDR1 MDHEN, CDR2 SYDVKM. The CDR3 DNA reads TGTGCCAGCAGTTTTGTGGGTCGGCGCAATCAGCCCCAGCATTTT. It translates to CASSFVGRRNQPQHF.

The CDR3 protein is CSARDQGMDQPQHF. In DNA form, the CDR3 reads TGCAGTGCTAGAGATCAGGGGATGGATCAGCCCCAGCATTTT. This chain uses TRBV20-1 with TRBJ1-5; D might be TRBD1 (6 bases). There are 14 residues in the CDR3. V was clipped by 0 bases and J by 5 bases, with 11 bases between them. Per the germline V gene, CDR1 is DFQATT and CDR2 is SNEGSKA (reference sequence).

This clonotype has ten or more counts. This chain joins TRBV12-3 or TRBV12-4 and TRBJ1-1; tentative D call: TRBD1 (5 bases). The CDR3 consists of 15 residues. V was pared by 4 bases and J by 0 bases, with 12 bases between. CDR3 DNA sequence: TGTGCCAGCAGTTGGGGCAGGACGGTGAACACTGAAGCTTTCTTT. Protein sequence: CASSWGRTVNTEAFF.